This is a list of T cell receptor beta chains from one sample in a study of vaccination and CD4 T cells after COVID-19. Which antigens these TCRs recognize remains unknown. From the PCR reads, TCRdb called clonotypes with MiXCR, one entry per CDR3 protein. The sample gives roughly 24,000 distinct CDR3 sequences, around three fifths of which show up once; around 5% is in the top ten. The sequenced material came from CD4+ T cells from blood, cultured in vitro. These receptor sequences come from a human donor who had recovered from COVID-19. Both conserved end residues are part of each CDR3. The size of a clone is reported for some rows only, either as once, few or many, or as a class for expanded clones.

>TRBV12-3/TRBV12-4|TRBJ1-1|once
CASSKGHLPDTEAFF
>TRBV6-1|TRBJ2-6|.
CASRLSGSGANVLTF
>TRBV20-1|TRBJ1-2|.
CSANSGFGYGYTF
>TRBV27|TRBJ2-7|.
CASRLQGVSYEQYF
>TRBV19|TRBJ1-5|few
CASRLTGFSNQPQHF
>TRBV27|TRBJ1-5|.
CASRLAGGRNQPQHF
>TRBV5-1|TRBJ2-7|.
CASSLAQIPGREQYF
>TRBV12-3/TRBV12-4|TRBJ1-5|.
CASSKVGGGNNQPQHF
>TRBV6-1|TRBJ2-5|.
CASSPSVQGRETQYF
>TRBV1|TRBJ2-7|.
CTSSQDGKREGPSEQYF
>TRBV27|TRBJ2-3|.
CASSPSTDTQYF
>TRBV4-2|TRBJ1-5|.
CASSPLGRGNQPQHF
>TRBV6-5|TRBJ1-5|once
CASSYGGGLNQPQHF
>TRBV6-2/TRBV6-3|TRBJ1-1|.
CASSYSWQGASEAFF
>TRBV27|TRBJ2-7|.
CASMSGGIGYEQYF
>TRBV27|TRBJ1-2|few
CASSSPPYRDLYGYTF
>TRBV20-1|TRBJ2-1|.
CRIVTVGSNEQFF
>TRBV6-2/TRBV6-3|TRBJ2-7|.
CASKSSGIVEQYF
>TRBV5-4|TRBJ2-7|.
CASSPTGSRTAYEQYF
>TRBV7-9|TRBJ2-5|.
CASSARGGDQETQYF
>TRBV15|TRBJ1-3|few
CATSRPGSSSSGNTIYF
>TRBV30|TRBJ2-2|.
CAWNSGTSVYTGELFF
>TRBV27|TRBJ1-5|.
CASSLSPPALINQPQHF
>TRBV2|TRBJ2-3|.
CASSKDRDTQYF
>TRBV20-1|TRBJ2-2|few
CSARSGSGNTGELFF
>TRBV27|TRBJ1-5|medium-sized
CASSRSNQPQHF
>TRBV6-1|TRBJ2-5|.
CASSFDGDYGETQYF
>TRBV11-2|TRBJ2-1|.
CASSEGVGSYNEQFF
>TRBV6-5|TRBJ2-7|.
CASSWDRSYEQYF
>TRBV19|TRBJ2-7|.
CASSTRGLPSYEQYF
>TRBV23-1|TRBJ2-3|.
CASSRDRSLDTQYF
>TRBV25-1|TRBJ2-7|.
CASSDPWQGFDEQYF
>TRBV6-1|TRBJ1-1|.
CASSPHSIGDEAFF
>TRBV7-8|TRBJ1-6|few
CASSLGTQGGSSPLHF
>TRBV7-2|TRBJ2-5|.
CASSGRDRGRKETQYF
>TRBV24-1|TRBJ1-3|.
CATSDPTRGSGNTIYF
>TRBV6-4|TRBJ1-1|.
CASSDYGGSTEAFF
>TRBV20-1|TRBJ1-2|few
CSASGYTF
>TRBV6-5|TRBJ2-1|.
CASRYGLADYNEQFF
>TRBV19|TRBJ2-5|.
CASSTGGRAQYF
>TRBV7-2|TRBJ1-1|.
CASSLTVNTEAFF
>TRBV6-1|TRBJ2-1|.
CASRLAGAYDEQLF
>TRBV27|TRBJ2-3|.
CASSPGLSTDTQYF
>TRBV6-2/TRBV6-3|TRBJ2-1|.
CASSLTGEQFF
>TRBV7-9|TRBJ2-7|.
CASSISSRADRNSYEQYF
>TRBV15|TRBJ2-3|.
CATTTAGGTDTQYF
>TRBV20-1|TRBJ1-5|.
CSARDPRGHQPQHF
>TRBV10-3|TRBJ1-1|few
CAISGTAVEAFF
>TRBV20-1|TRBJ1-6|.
CSAPESHNRVYNSPLHF
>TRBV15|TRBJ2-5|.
CATSRDGGTQETQYF
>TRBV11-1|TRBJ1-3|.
CASSALTTGNGNTIYF
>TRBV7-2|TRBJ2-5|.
CASSLGLAGAQETQYF
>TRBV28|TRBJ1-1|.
CASRPRPSAEAFF
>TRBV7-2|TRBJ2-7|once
CASSHSTGPWVQYF
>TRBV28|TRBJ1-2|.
CASLDPLPNYGYTF
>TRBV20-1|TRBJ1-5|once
CSARDHRLHQPQHF
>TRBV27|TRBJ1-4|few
CASSPRTGEKLFF
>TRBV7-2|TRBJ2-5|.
CASSSPTSGRAKETQYF
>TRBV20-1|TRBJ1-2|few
CSAGSFLTGYYTF